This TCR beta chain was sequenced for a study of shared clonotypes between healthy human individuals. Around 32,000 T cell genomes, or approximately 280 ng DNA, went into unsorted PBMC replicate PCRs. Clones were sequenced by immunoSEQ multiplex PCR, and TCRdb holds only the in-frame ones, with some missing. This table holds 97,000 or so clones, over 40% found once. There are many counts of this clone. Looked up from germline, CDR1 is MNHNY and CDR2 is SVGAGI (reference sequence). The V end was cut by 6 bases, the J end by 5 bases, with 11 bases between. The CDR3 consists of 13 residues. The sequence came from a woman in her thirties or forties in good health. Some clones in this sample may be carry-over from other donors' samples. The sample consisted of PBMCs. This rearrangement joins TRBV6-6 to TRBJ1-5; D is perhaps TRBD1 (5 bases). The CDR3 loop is CASRAQGYQPQHF. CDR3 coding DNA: TGTGCCAGCAGGGCTCAGGGTTATCAGCCCCAGCATTTT.